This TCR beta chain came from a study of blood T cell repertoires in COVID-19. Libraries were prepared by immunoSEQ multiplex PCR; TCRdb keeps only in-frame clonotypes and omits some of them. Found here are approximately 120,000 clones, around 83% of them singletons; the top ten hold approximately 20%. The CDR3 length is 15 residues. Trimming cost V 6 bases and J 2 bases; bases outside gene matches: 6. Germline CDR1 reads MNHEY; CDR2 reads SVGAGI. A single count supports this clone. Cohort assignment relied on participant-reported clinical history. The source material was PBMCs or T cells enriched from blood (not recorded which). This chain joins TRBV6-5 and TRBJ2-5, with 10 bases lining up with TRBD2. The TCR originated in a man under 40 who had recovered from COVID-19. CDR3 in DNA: TGTGCCAGCAGCCTGACTAGCGGGCGACAAGAGACCCAGTACTTC. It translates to CASSLTSGRQETQYF.